The clone carrying this T cell receptor (beta chain) was detected a few times. Here immunoSEQ multiplex PCR was the method, and the copy in TCRdb shows in-frame clones only, minus some. Of under 250,000 clones listed, approximately 86% were seen once; the top ten hold 5.5% to 9%. The data originate from a study of blood T cell repertoires in COVID-19. Study information: Sites in the United States, Italy and Spain provided acute and convalescent COVID-19 samples.

The CDR3 length is 15 residues. Germline loops: CDR1 MDHEN, CDR2 SYDVKM. Losses at the gene ends were 3 bases for V and 7 bases for J; bases not matched to a gene: 9. The rearrangement links TRBV28 to TRBJ2-5; 9 nucleotides agree with TRBD1. This TCR derives from a woman in her sixties or seventies with active or convalescent COVID-19. The material sequenced was peripheral blood. The CDR3 sequence is CASSFRQGGLGTQYF. As DNA, the CDR3 is TGTGCCAGCAGTTTCAGACAGGGGGGTTTGGGGACCCAGTACTTC.